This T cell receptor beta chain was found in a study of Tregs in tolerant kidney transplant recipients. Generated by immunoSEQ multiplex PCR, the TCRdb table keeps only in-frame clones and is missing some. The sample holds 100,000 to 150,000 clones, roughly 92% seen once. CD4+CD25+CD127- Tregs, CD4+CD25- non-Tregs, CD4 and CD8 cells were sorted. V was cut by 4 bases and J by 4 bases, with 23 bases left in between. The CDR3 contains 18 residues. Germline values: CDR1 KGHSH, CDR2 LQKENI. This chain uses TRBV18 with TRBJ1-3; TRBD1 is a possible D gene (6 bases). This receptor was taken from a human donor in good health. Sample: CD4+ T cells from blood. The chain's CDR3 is CASSHSLNDRRYGNTIYF. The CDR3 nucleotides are TGTGCCAGCTCACACTCGCTGAATGACAGGCGGTACGGAAACACCATATATTTT.